This T cell receptor (beta chain) was profiled in a study of blood T cell repertoires in COVID-19. Trimming took off 7 bases at V and 2 bases at J, with 17 bases between the two ends. Germline loops: CDR1 LNHDA, CDR2 SQIVND (reference sequence). The CDR3 extends over 15 amino acids. In the authors' workflow: Counts of nucleated cells, estimated from reference gene primer amplification, were obtained. The method was immunoSEQ multiplex PCR; TCRdb's version includes in-frame clones alone and lacks a portion of them. V and J calls and clone size are given by that table; D and trimming were obtained from the DNA. The sample yields 200,000 to 250,000 clones, 82% seen once. Residents of 24 US areas, aged roughly 18 to 90 years, made up the participants. Clinical histories supplied by participants themselves formed the basis of cohort assignment.

Sequencing was done on a sample of PBMCs or T cells enriched from blood (not recorded which). The J gene is TRBJ1-2, the V gene TRBV19; D is perhaps TRBD1 (5 bases). The receptor's source is a woman aged 55-75 years who had recovered from COVID-19. CDR3 sequence: CASTKGRTQNYGYTF. The CDR3 nucleotides are TGTGCCAGTACCAAAGGGAGGACACAAAACTATGGCTACACCTTC.